This T cell receptor beta chain came from a study of cytomegalovirus exposure and HLA in healthy donors. General study findings and limits: HLA-A and HLA-B allele assignments for most subjects were reportedly predicted accurately using TCR beta sequences.

60 Vbeta and 13 Jbeta primers were used in PCR. The assay was immunoSEQ multiplex PCR, and TCRdb's table has in-frame clones only and misses some. The sample lists roughly 190,000 clones, about 80% occurring once. Regarding this clone: Its antigen is currently unknown.

This TCR came from a woman aged 50 to 60 in good health and CMV-seropositive. The sample consisted of PBMCs.

CDR3 nucleotides: TGTGCCATCAGTGAAGGGGGCGCGTACTACGAGCAGTACTTC. Its translation: CAISEGGAYYEQYF. The chain has TRBV10-3 and TRBJ2-5, with TRBD1 matching 7 bases. The J call may be wrong; the DNA end is better matched by TRBJ2-7. CDR1 is ENHRY, CDR2 SYGVKD, per germline. The CDR3 has 14 amino acids.